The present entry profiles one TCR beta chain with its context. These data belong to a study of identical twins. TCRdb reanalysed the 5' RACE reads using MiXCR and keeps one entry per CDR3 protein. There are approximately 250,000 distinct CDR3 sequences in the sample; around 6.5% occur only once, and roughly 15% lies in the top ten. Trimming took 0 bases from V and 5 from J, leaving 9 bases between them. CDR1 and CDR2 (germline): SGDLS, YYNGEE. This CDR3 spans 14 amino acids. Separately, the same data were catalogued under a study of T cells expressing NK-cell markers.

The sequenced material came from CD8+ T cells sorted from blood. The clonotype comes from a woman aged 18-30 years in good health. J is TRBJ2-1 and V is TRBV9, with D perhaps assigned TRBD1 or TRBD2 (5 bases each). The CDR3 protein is CASSVDGGDNEQFF. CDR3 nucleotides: TGTGCCAGCAGCGTAGATGGGGGAGACAATGAGCAGTTCTTC.